The T cell receptor (beta chain) described here comes from a study of CXCR3-negative and CXCR3-positive naive CD8 T cells. Study results and caveats: Relative to CXCR3-negative naive cells, CXCR3-positive naive cells had more hydrophobic TRB CDR3s.

Libraries of TRB cDNA were made by 5' RACE and carried UMIs. TCRdb re-called the 5' RACE reads and catalogs CDR3 proteins one per entry, DNA excluded. In all, the sample yields about 120,000 distinct CDR3 sequences. About this clonotype: Its antigen is not identified.

Per the germline V gene, CDR1 is DFQATT and CDR2 is SNEGSKA (reference sequence). The CDR3 spans 14 residues. Specimen: naive CXCR3+ CD8+ T cells from blood. Subset meaning: CD45RO-CCR7+CD27+CD95- naive CD8+ T cells expressing CXCR3 (TNR3+). The chain links TRBV20-1 to TRBJ2-2; no DNA is available, so the TRBD2 call from TCRdb remains unchecked. The TCR originated in a human donor in good health. Some clones in this sample may be carry-over from other donors' samples. The CDR3 is CSAGSGSSTAELFF.